This passage covers 4 T cell receptor beta chains from one sample sequenced in a study of blood T cells in healthy people across ages (dated by TCRdb to the mid-2010s). The library came from 5' RACE. This sample was sequenced with an Illumina HiSeq 2500. A second roughly 6 to 12 cycle PCR used a sample-barcoded 5' primer and a J-beta primer mix. TCRdb reprocessing: public reads trimmed at Q25 with fastp, clones called with MiXCR, in-frame beta chains kept. All rows with the same CDR3 protein become a single entry with the most common DNA and genes. The sample has roughly 720,000 distinct CDR3 sequences on record, around half of them singletons. The ten largest account for 40% to 50% of the sample. Sequenced material: blood. The receptors shown here come from an elderly man in good health.

The chain uses TRBV5-1 and TRBJ2-7; possibly TRBD1 for D (5 bases). The better agreement between TRBJ2-5 and the DNA end casts doubt on the J call. Germline CDR1 and CDR2: SGHRS and YFSETQ. This CDR3 comprises 15 residues. The CDR3 DNA is TGCGCCAGCAGCACCCTAGACAGAGGCCAAGAGACCCAGTACTTC. This sequence encodes CASSTLDRGQETQYF.

A word on this clonotype: No DNA is shown, since the ends of the CDR3 on it are uncertain; the CDR3 is the one TCRdb lists. The J gene is TRBJ2-3, the V gene TRBV7-6; the DNA was not used to check the table's D call, TRBD1. Germline values: CDR1 SGHVS, CDR2 FNYEAQ. The CDR3 contains 12 residues when both ends are counted. This CDR3 is CASSFAGGASYF.

The chain is built from TRBV6-5 and TRBJ1-2; TRBD1 agrees at 8 bases. Per germline, CDR1 MNHEY and CDR2 SVGAGI. V lost 5 bases to trimming and J lost 2 bases; unmatched junction nucleotides: 10. There are 16 residues in the CDR3. CDR3 coding DNA: TGTGCCAGCAGTAAGACCCGGACAGGGCTAAACTATGGCTACACCTTC. Its translation: CASSKTRTGLNYGYTF.

This chain links TRBV24-1 with TRBJ2-6; either TRBD1 or TRBD2 may fit D (5 bases each). This CDR3 is built from 16 residues. The germline gives CDR1 KGHDR, CDR2 SFDVKD. The V gene lost 3 bases and the J gene lost 1 base, with 9 bases spanning the gap. The CDR3: CATSDMGESGANVLTF. The CDR3 DNA reads TGTGCCACCAGTGATATGGGGGAATCTGGGGCCAACGTCCTGACTTTC.